A single sample is the source of the 16 T cell receptor beta chains below, sequenced in a study of blood T cells in healthy people across ages. Next came a second PCR, run for roughly 7 to 12 cycles, which used a sample-barcoded 5' primer along with a J-beta primer mix. One entry per CDR3 protein results from TCRdb running MiXCR on the 5' RACE reads. The data show 2 million or so distinct CDR3 sequences, 49% seen once. Input material: blood. The receptors derive from a woman aged 40 to 55 in good health.

The chain has TRBV5-8 and TRBJ1-1; D perhaps matches TRBD1 (6 bases). This CDR3 has 14 amino acids. V was trimmed by 5 bases and J by 0 bases, leaving 11 bases between them. Germline V gives CDR1 SGHTS, CDR2 YDEGEE. The CDR3 DNA reads TGTGCCAGCAGATCGAGACAGGTGAACACTGAAGCTTTCTTT. Translating gives CASRSRQVNTEAFF.

The V call is TRBV5-1, the J call TRBJ1-2; 9 bases are shared with TRBD1. After removal of 4 bases from V and 3 bases from J, the junction contained 7 bases not matched to a gene. The CDR3 is 15 amino acids. Germline V gene data show CDR1 as SGHRS and CDR2 as YFSETQ. The CDR3, as DNA: TGCGCCAGCAGCATTCTCCGGACAGGGGACTATGGCTACACCTTC. Protein product: CASSILRTGDYGYTF.

CDR3 protein: CASSTDTVPYNEQFF. The CDR3, as DNA: TGTGCCAGCAGCACAGACACCGTACCCTACAATGAGCAGTTCTTC. The gene calls are TRBV13 and TRBJ2-1; D ambiguous. The CDR3 consists of 15 residues. Germline lookup yields CDR1 PRHDT and CDR2 FYEKMQ (reference sequence). The V and J ends lost 5 bases and 2 bases respectively, with 13 bases between them. Full variable domain (remainder filled in from reference TRBV13 and TRBJ2-1): AAGVIQSPRHLIKEKRETATLKCYPIPRHDTVYWYQQGPGQDPQFLISFYEKMQSDKGSIPDRFSAQQFSDYHSELNMSSLELGDSALYFCASSTDTVPYNEQFFGPGTRLTVL.

J is TRBJ2-1 and V is TRBV27, with D tentatively TRBD2 (6 bases). Trimming removed 8 bases at V and 7 bases at J, with 18 bases between. Germline assignment: CDR1 MNHEY and CDR2 SMNVEV (reference sequence). The CDR3 covers 14 residues. The CDR3 region is CASHGLALGNEQFF. In nucleotides, the CDR3 is TGTGCCAGCCATGGGCTAGCGTTGGGGAATGAGCAGTTCTTC.

Comments on this clonotype: A read error may explain this, as a much larger clone is one base away. The chain is built from TRBV7-8 and TRBJ2-7; possibly TRBD2 for D (6 bases). Trimming pared 3 bases from V and 7 bases from J, leaving 13 bases between. From germline, CDR1 is SGHVS and CDR2 FQNEAQ. This CDR3 has 13 amino acids. The CDR3 DNA follows: TGTGCCAGCAGCTTGCGGGGACCTAATGAGCAGTACTTC. It encodes CASSLRGPNEQYF.

V and J are TRBV5-6 and TRBJ2-7; 11 nucleotides agree with TRBD2. Looked up from germline, CDR1 is SGHDT and CDR2 is YYEEEE. The CDR3 has 15 amino acids. V trimming: 3 bases; J trimming: 9 bases; junction bases outside the gene matches: 11. The CDR3 spells CASSSPGLAAPRQYF. The CDR3 region has the DNA TGTGCCAGCAGCTCACCGGGACTAGCGGCCCCTCGGCAGTACTTC.

The chain combines TRBV5-6 with TRBJ2-7, with D possibly being TRBD2 (6 bases). CDR1 and CDR2 from the germline V gene are SGHDT and YYEEEE. This CDR3 is 14 amino acids long. Between the trimmed V and J ends, which lost 3 bases and 5 bases, there was a span of 15 bases. The CDR3 DNA follows: TGTGCCAGCAGCTCCAAACTAGCTCCCCACGAGCAGTACTTC. Its translation: CASSSKLAPHEQYF.

Only a few counts were recorded for this clonotype. The CDR3 nucleotides read TGCAGCGTCCTCCGAGAGGCGGGGGTAACAGATACGCAGTATTTT. Protein sequence: CSVLREAGVTDTQYF. The chain uses TRBV29-1 and TRBJ2-3, with 7 nucleotides matching TRBD2. Germline lookup yields CDR1 SQVTM and CDR2 ANQGSEA. The junction had 12 bases not matched to a gene; V was cut back by 6 bases and J by 3 bases. The CDR3 totals 15 residues.

The chain carries TRBV20-1 and TRBJ1-6; a weak D match, TRBD1 (5 bases). V was clipped by 2 bases and J by 7 bases, with 18 bases between them. The CDR3 covers 16 residues. From germline, CDR1 is DFQATT and CDR2 SNEGSKA (reference sequence). DNA for the CDR3: TGCAGTGCTAGAAATTCCGGGACCCTACGAAATTCACCCCTCCACTTT. Its translation: CSARNSGTLRNSPLHF.

This clonotype was counted a few times. This rearrangement joins TRBV29-1 to TRBJ1-1; D is unresolved. V lost 4 bases and J 5 bases, leaving 11 bases between the germline ends. The CDR3 contains 12 residues. Germline values: CDR1 SQVTM, CDR2 ANQGSEA. CDR3 sequence: CSVAAGRTEAFF. In nucleotides, the CDR3 is TGCAGCGTTGCCGCAGGACGGACTGAAGCTTTCTTT.

This clonotype has a single count. At one of its ends the junction is not consistent with the germline gene, which may arise from a read error. J is TRBJ2-1 and V is TRBV11-2; D is ambiguous. From germline, CDR1 is SGHAT and CDR2 FQNNGV. The length of the CDR3 is 14 residues. The CDR3: CASSLSQPYSEQFF. In nucleotides, the CDR3 is TGTGCCAGCAGCTTATCCCAACCTTACAGTGAGCAGTTCTTC.

V and J are TRBV20-1 and TRBJ1-5; D is ambiguous. The CDR3 runs to 17 residues. The germline gives CDR1 DFQATT, CDR2 SNEGSKA (reference sequence). V was trimmed by 0 bases and J by 0 bases, leaving 15 bases between them. CDR3 DNA sequence: TGCAGTGCTAGAGAACACCGGGCTACGCTTAGCAATCAGCCCCAGCATTTT. Translation gives CSAREHRATLSNQPQHF.

The chain employs TRBV28 and TRBJ1-2; D not certain. Trimming pared 6 bases from V and 8 bases from J, leaving 13 bases between. The germline V gene encodes CDR1 MDHEN and CDR2 SYDVKM. The CDR3 is 12 residues long. The CDR3 sequence: CASSLTFSGYTF. CDR3 DNA sequence: TGTGCCAGCAGCCTGACATTTTCCGGCTACACCTTC.

The J gene is TRBJ2-5, the V gene TRBV27; TRBD2 matches 8 bases. Looked up from germline, CDR1 is MNHEY and CDR2 is SMNVEV (reference sequence). The CDR3 spans 15 residues. The junction had 10 bases not matched to a gene; V was cut back by 5 bases and J by 5 bases. The CDR3 reads CASSAPGTSFETQYF. The CDR3 nucleotides read TGTGCCAGCAGTGCACCTGGGACTAGTTTTGAGACCCAGTACTTC.

This clonotype was found many times. V usage is TRBV6-2 or TRBV6-3 and J usage is TRBJ2-7; D perhaps matches TRBD1 (5 bases). CDR3 size: 14 residues. Looked up from germline, CDR1 is MNHEY and CDR2 is SVGEGT. Trimming pared 0 bases from V and 2 bases from J, leaving 8 bases between. CDR3 nucleotides: TGTGCCAGCAGTTACTCGGCAGGGCCCTACGAGCAGTACTTC. It yields the protein CASSYSAGPYEQYF.

This clonotype was picked up one time. This chain links TRBV20-1 with TRBJ1-2; D gene uncertain. The CDR3 extends over 13 amino acids. Trimming removed 6 bases from V and 0 bases from J, with 11 bases in between. Germline values: CDR1 DFQATT, CDR2 SNEGSKA (reference sequence). The CDR3, as DNA: TGCAGTGCCCCCGGACGAGCTAACTATGGCTACACCTTC. Encoded protein: CSAPGRANYGYTF.